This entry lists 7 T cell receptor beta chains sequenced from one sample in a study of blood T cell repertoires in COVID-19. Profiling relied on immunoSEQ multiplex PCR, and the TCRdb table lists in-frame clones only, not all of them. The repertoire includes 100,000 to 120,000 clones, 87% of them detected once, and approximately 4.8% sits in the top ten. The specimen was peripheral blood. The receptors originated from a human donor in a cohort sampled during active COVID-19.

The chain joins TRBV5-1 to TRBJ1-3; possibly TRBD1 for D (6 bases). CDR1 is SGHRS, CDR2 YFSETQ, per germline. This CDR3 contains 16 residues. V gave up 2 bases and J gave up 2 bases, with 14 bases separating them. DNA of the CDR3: TGCGCCAGCAGCTTATCCAAGGGGGGGACTGGAAACACCATATATTTT. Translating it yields CASSLSKGGTGNTIYF.

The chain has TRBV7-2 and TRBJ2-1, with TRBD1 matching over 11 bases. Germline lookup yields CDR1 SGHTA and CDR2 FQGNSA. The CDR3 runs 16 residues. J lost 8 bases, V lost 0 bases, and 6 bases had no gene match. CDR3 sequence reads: CASSLAGTGGFYEQFF. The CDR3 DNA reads TGTGCCAGCAGCTTAGCCGGGACAGGGGGGTTTTATGAGCAGTTCTTC.

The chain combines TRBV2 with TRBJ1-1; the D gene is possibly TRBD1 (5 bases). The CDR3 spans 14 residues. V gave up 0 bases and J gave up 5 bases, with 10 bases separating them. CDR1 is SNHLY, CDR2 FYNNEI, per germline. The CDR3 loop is CASSEAWGGTEAFF. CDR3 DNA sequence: TGTGCCAGCAGTGAAGCGTGGGGGGGAACTGAAGCTTTCTTT.

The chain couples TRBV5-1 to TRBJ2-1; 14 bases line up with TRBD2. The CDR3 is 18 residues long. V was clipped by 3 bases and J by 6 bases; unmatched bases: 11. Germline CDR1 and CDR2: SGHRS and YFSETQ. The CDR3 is CASSSGSPGTSGGNEQFF. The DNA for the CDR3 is TGCGCCAGCAGCTCGGGTAGTCCGGGGACTAGCGGGGGCAATGAGCAGTTCTTC.

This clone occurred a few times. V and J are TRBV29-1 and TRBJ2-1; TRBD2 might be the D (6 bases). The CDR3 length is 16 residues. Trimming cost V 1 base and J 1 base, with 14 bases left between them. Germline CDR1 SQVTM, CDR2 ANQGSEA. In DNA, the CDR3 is TGCAGCGTTGAAGCCCGGAGGGCCGGGTCCTACAATGAGCAGTTCTTC. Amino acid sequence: CSVEARRAGSYNEQFF.

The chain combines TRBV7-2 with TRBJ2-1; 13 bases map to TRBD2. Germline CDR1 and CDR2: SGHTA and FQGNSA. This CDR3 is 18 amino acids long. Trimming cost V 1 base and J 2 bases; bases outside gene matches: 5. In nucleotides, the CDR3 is TGTGCCAGCAGCTTAGATGGACTAGCGGGAGCCACCTACAATGAGCAGTTCTTC. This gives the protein CASSLDGLAGATYNEQFF. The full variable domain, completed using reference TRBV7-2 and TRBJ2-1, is GAGVSQSPSNKVTEKGKDVELRCDPISGHTALYWYRQSLGQGLEFLIYFQGNSAPDKSGLPSDRFSAERTGGSVSTLTIQRTQQEDSAVYLCASSLDGLAGATYNEQFFGPGTRLTVL.

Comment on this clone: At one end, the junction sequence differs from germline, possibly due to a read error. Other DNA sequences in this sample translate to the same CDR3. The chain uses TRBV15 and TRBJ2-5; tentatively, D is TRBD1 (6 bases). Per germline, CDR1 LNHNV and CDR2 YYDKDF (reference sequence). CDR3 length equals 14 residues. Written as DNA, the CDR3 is TGCGCCACCGCTGAGGGACAAGTACAAGAGACCCAGTACTTC. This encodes CATAEGQVQETQYF.